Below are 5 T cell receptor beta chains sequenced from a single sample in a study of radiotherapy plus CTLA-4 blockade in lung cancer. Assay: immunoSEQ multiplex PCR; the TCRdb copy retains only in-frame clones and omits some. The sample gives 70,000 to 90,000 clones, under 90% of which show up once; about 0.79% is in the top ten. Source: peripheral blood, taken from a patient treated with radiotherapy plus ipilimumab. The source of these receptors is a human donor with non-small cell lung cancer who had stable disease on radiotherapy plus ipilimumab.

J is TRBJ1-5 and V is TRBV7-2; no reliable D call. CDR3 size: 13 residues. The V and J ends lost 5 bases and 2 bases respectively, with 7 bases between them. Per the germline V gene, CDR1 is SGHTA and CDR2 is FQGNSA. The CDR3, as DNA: TGTGCCAGCAGCCCCAATGGCAATCAGCCCCAGCATTTT. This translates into CASSPNGNQPQHF.

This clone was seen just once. CDR3 DNA: TGTGCCAGTACCCCTTACGGACGGGGGAACAATCAGCCCCAGCATTTT. Translating it yields CASTPYGRGNNQPQHF. This rearrangement joins TRBV19 to TRBJ1-5; TRBD1 is a possible D gene (5 bases). V was pared by 7 bases and J by 3 bases, with 19 bases between. The CDR3 runs to 16 residues. The germline gives CDR1 LNHDA, CDR2 SQIVND (reference sequence).

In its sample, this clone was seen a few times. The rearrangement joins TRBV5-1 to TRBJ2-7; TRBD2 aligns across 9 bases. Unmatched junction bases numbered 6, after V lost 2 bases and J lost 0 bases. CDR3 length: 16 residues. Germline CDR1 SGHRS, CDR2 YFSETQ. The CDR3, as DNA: TGCGCCAGCAGCTTCAGTAGCGGGGGATTCTCCTACGAGCAGTACTTC. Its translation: CASSFSSGGFSYEQYF.

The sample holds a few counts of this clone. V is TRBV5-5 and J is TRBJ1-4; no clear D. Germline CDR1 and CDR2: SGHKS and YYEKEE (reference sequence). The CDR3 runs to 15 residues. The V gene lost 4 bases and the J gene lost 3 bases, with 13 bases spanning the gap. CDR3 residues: CASSVGGLANEKLFF. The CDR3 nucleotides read TGTGCCAGCAGCGTGGGTGGATTGGCTAATGAAAAACTGTTTTTT.

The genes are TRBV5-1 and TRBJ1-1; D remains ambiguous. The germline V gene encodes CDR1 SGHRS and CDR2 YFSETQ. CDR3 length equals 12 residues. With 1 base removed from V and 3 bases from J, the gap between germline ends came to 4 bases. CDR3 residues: CASSLRDTEAFF. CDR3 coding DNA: TGCGCCAGCAGCTTGCGTGACACTGAAGCTTTCTTT.